Each of the 19 T cell receptor beta chains below was sequenced from the same sample in a study of T cell changes during pregnancy in multiple sclerosis. Only in-frame clones appear in the TCRdb table, and some are missing; sequencing was by immunoSEQ multiplex PCR. Of more than 40,000 clones detected, 90% to 95% appear once; the ten largest clones hold about 0.6%. The starting material was CD4+ T cells from peripheral blood mononuclear cells, obtained in the second trimester of pregnancy. The origin of the receptors is a female donor with multiple sclerosis, enrolled in a pregnancy study.

The chain recombines TRBV4-1 with TRBJ2-5; 10 bases are a match to TRBD2. CDR1 is MGHRA and CDR2 is YSYEKL in the germline V gene. This CDR3 has 18 amino acids. V lost 0 bases, J lost 1 base, and 8 bases stayed unmatched. As DNA, the CDR3 is TGCGCCAGCAGCCAAGATCTGGGAAGACTAGCGGGCCAAGAGACCCAGTACTTC. This translates into CASSQDLGRLAGQETQYF.

For this clone: Relative to the germline gene, one junction end is altered; a read error may explain this. The chain joins TRBV29-1 to TRBJ1-2; D not certain. The CDR3 contains 8 residues. Germline CDR1 reads SQVTM; CDR2 reads ANQGSEA. CDR3 in DNA: TGCAGCCCTTCCCCCCTTCGCTTC. It yields the protein CSPSPLRF.

The chain combines TRBV7-2 with TRBJ2-5, with 7 bases lining up with TRBD2. Germline CDR1 is SGHTA and CDR2 is FQGNSA. The CDR3 loop spans 16 amino acids. Unmatched junction bases numbered 10, after V lost 2 bases and J lost 4 bases. CDR3 residues: CASSLSPPGGGETQYF. For the CDR3, the DNA is TGTGCCAGCAGCTTATCCCCGCCAGGCGGGGGAGAGACCCAGTACTTC.

The chain joins TRBV7-3 to TRBJ2-1; TRBD1 agrees at 8 bases. Germline V gives CDR1 SGHTA, CDR2 FQGTGA. The CDR3 is made up of 15 amino acids. Trimming cost V 5 bases and J 8 bases; bases outside gene matches: 11. DNA for the CDR3: TGTGCCAGCAGCATAGGACAGGGAGTCAGCGATGAGCAGTTCTTC. It is translated as CASSIGQGVSDEQFF.

This chain joins TRBV5-8 and TRBJ1-1; TRBD1 matches 7 bases. Germline assignment: CDR1 SGHTS and CDR2 YDEGEE. This CDR3 spans 14 amino acids. J lost 4 bases, V lost 0 bases, and 3 bases had no gene match. Written as DNA, the CDR3 is TGTGCCAGCAGCTTGGGGGGACAGCTCACTGAAGCTTTCTTT. This encodes CASSLGGQLTEAFF.

The chain employs TRBV5-1 and TRBJ2-3; 15 bases are a match to TRBD2. The CDR3 runs 18 residues. V trimming: 3 bases; J trimming: 0 bases; junction bases outside the gene matches: 5. Germline-derived CDR1 and CDR2 are SGHRS and YFSETQ. CDR3: CASSWTSGGASSTDTQYF. The CDR3, as DNA: TGCGCCAGCAGCTGGACTAGCGGGGGGGCTTCTAGCACAGATACGCAGTATTTT. Filled out from reference TRBV5-1 and TRBJ2-3, the complete variable domain reads KAGVTQTPRYLIKTRGQQVTLSCSPISGHRSVSWYQQTPGQGLQFLFEYFSETQRNKGNFPGRFSGRQFSNSRSEMNVSTLELGDSALYLCASSWTSGGASSTDTQYFGPGTRLTVL.

The rearrangement joins TRBV7-3 to TRBJ1-1; a weak D match, TRBD1 (6 bases). Trimming stripped 4 bases from V and 5 bases from J, with 11 bases between. The CDR3 consists of 13 residues. CDR1 is SGHTA and CDR2 is FQGTGA in the germline V gene. The CDR3 sequence: CASSSGAGTEAFF. CDR3 in DNA: TGTGCCAGCAGCTCAGGGGCTGGAACTGAAGCTTTCTTT.

The genes are TRBV5-8 and TRBJ1-2, with D hard to call. CDR3 length: 14 amino acids. Trimming cost V 4 bases and J 10 bases, with 20 bases left between them. Looked up from germline, CDR1 is SGHTS and CDR2 is YDEGEE. CDR3 sequence: CASSPGGVRPSYTF. In nucleotides, the CDR3 is TGTGCCAGCAGCCCTGGCGGGGTCCGCCCCTCCTACACCTTC. Full variable domain (rest looked up from reference TRBV5-8 and TRBJ1-2): EAGVTQSPTHLIKTRGQQATLRCSPISGHTSVYWYQQALGLGLQFLLWYDEGEERNRGNFPPRFSGRQFPNYSSELNVNALELEDSALYLCASSPGGVRPSYTFGSGTRLTVV.

About this clone: Because the CDR3's place on the DNA is in doubt, the DNA is left out and the CDR3 is given as listed by TCRdb. The V and J genes are TRBV29-1 and TRBJ2-7; the table calls TRBD1, which could not be checked here. Germline-derived CDR1 and CDR2 are SQVTM and ANQGSEA. The CDR3 has 10 amino acids, counting both end residues. CDR3 residues: CSVGQGAKYF.

The chain couples TRBV7-6 to TRBJ1-1; a weak D match, TRBD1 (5 bases). CDR3 length: 15 residues. From germline, CDR1 is SGHVS and CDR2 FNYEAQ. Trimming stripped 1 base from V and 5 bases from J, with 14 bases between. CDR3 protein: CASSLVQGMVTEAFF. CDR3 nucleotides: TGTGCCAGCAGCTTAGTCCAGGGAATGGTTACTGAAGCTTTCTTT.

V usage is TRBV7-2 and J usage is TRBJ2-1, with no clear D. Trimming removed 0 bases at V and 7 bases at J, with 7 bases between. The CDR3 length is 13 residues. Germline values: CDR1 SGHTA, CDR2 FQGNSA. CDR3 nucleotide sequence: TGTGCCAGCAGCTTAGCCTCTAAGAATGAGCAGTTCTTC. This gives the protein CASSLASKNEQFF.

The rearrangement links TRBV5-4 to TRBJ1-1; no reliable D call. Trimming cost V 7 bases and J 2 bases, with 15 bases left between them. This CDR3 comprises 14 residues. CDR1 and CDR2 from the germline V gene are SGHNT and YYREEE (reference sequence). DNA of the CDR3: TGTGCCAGCGGGTATTCCGGGAAAAACACTGAAGCTTTCTTT. This gives the protein CASGYSGKNTEAFF.

This sequence joins TRBV6-1 and TRBJ2-7; the match to TRBD2 covers 13 bases. This CDR3 is built from 15 residues. With V trimmed by 10 bases and J by 6 bases, 12 bases remained unmatched. CDR1 MNHNS and CDR2 SASEGT come from the germline V gene. The CDR3 DNA reads as TGTGCCATAACCCCACTAGCGGGGGGGTCTGGCGAGCAGTACTTC. Translation: CAITPLAGGSGEQYF.

V gene TRBV2 combines with J gene TRBJ2-1, with 13 bases identical to TRBD2. Trimming at V came to 6 bases and at J to 9 bases, leaving 14 bases not matched to a gene. The CDR3 runs 17 residues. CDR1 SNHLY and CDR2 FYNNEI come from the germline V gene. The CDR3 DNA reads as TGTGCCAGCAGGCCGACTAGCGGGGGGTTGAACGTTGGTGAGCAGTTCTTC. Translation gives CASRPTSGGLNVGEQFF. Using reference TRBV2 and TRBJ2-1 for the parts outside the CDR3, the full variable domain is EPEVTQTPSHQVTQMGQEVILRCVPISNHLYFYWYRQILGQKVEFLVSFYNNEISEKSEIFDDQFSVERPDGSNFTLKIRSTKLEDSAMYFCASRPTSGGLNVGEQFFGPGTRLTVL.

As regards this clone: Sequence at one end of the junction differs from germline and may be a read error. The V and J genes are TRBV2 and TRBJ1-4; maybe TRBD1 (6 bases). This CDR3 is built from 12 residues. Per germline, CDR1 SNHLY and CDR2 FYNNEI. The CDR3 loop is CASSERAGELGF. CDR3 nucleotide sequence: TGTGCCAGCAGTGAAAGGGCAGGGGAGCTAGGTTTT.

The CDR3 loop is CASSPTPQGRYGYTF. The CDR3 DNA is TGTGCCAGCAGCCCGACCCCACAGGGACGCTATGGCTACACCTTC. The chain has TRBV7-8 and TRBJ1-2; D might be TRBD1 (6 bases). Trimming stripped 5 bases from V and 4 bases from J, with 17 bases between. The CDR3 extends over 15 amino acids. CDR1 SGHVS and CDR2 FQNEAQ come from the germline V gene.

CDR3 in amino acids: CASSFLGQGSDGYTF. The DNA of the CDR3 is TGTGCCAGCAGTTTCTTGGGACAGGGATCGGATGGCTACACCTTC. The chain couples TRBV5-4 to TRBJ1-2, with 9 bases fitting TRBD1. The CDR3 loop spans 15 amino acids. The germline V gene encodes CDR1 SGHNT and CDR2 YYREEE (reference sequence). Germline trimming cut 5 bases from V and 6 bases from J; bases unmatched to any gene: 11. Looking up the rest from reference TRBV5-4 and TRBJ1-2 gives the full variable domain: ETGVTQSPTHLIKTRGQQVTLRCSSQSGHNTVSWYQQALGQGPQFIFQYYREEENGRGNFPPRFSGLQFPNYSSELNVNALELDDSALYLCASSFLGQGSDGYTFGSGTRLTVV.

Details on this clone: One end of the junction does not line up with germline, which may come from a read error. This CDR3 is also generated by other DNA sequences in the sample. This rearrangement joins TRBV29-1 to TRBJ1-2; 9 bases are a match to TRBD1. Germline-derived CDR1 and CDR2 are SQVTM and ANQGSEA. This CDR3 spans 14 amino acids. The CDR3 region has the DNA TGCAGCGTGGAAGGGACAGGGCTGAACTATGGCTACACCTTC. The encoded protein is CSVEGTGLNYGYTF.

The V and J genes are TRBV19 and TRBJ1-2; 7 nucleotides align to TRBD1. The ends lost 7 bases at V and 4 bases at J; junction bases unmatched: 9. This CDR3 contains 14 residues. The germline V gene has CDR1 LNHDA and CDR2 SQIVND (reference sequence). Written as DNA, the CDR3 is TGTGCCAGTACCCCGACAGGGATTGCCTATGGCTACACCTTC. Encoded protein: CASTPTGIAYGYTF.